A selection of T cell receptor beta chains follows, all from one sample in a study of shared clonotypes between healthy human individuals. Some clones are missing from TCRdb's copy, which holds only in-frame ones; the method was immunoSEQ multiplex PCR. The profile shows more than 450,000 clones, 60% to 85% of them singletons. The sequenced sample consisted of PBMCs. These receptors all stem from a woman in her forties in good health. Some clones in this sample may be carry-over from other donors' samples. The conserved cysteine and the conserved F or W are not part of the CDR3 here.

>TRBV28
ASINGGRSSEQY
>TRBV4-1
ASSQLAGGPLDYNEQF
>TRBV5-4
ASSRLAGGSDHEQY
>TRBV7-9
ASSLATGGSSGNTIY
>TRBV5-8
ASRQGGGSYEQY
>TRBV6-1
ASSERAGGNGELF
>TRBV6-6
ASTRTGTDEQY
>TRBV5-1
ASSLVTGNTEAF
>TRBV27
ASSTRTGIYEQY
>TRBV29-1
SVSVGGFETQY
>TRBV7-9
ASSLGLAGVTGELF
>TRBV19
ASSIAPFRGIGRTDTQY
>TRBV4-1
ASSRPVSPSRETQY
>TRBV7-9
ASSLGLSSDTQY
>TRBV7-3
ASSLSGTGGGYT
>TRBV7-3
ASSTMGSSRITDTQY